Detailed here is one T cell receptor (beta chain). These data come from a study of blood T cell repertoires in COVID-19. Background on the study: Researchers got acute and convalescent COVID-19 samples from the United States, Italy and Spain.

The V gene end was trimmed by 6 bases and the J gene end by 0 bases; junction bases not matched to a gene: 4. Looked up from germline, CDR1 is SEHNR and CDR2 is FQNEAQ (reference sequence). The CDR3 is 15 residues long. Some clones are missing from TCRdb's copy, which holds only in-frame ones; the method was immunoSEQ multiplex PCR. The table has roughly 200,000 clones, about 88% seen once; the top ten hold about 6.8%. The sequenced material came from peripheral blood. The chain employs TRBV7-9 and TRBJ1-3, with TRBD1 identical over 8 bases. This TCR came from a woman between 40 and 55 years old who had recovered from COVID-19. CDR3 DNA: TGTGCCAGCAGACAGACAGGGGTCTCTGGAAACACCATATATTTT. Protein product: CASRQTGVSGNTIYF.